The rows below give T cell receptor beta chains drawn from one sample of a study of radiotherapy plus CTLA-4 blockade in lung cancer. Sequenced by immunoSEQ multiplex PCR; TCRdb stores in-frame clones only, minus some. The data hold approximately 30,000 clones, with 70% to 90% observed a single time. Sequencing used peripheral blood, obtained from a patient treated with radiotherapy plus ipilimumab. All receptors derive from a human donor with non-small cell lung cancer that progressed on radiotherapy plus ipilimumab. CDR3s include the opening cysteine and the closing phenylalanine or tryptophan.

v_call	j_call	cdr3_aa
TRBV9	TRBJ2-7	CASSATSGYPYEQYF
TRBV19	TRBJ1-1	CASSIAPTGFTEAFF
TRBV19	TRBJ1-5	CASSRIRASNQPQHF
TRBV5-1	TRBJ2-5	CASSLRAGDQETQYF
TRBV4-1	TRBJ1-2	CASSPSEAANYGYTF
TRBV6-5	TRBJ2-3	CASGRGQADTQYF
TRBV2	TRBJ2-1	CASRLGQSSYNEQFF
TRBV11-2	TRBJ2-1	CASSLTSGGASYNEQFF
TRBV5-5	TRBJ2-5	CASSPHPDQETQYF
TRBV4-3	TRBJ2-1	CASSRFPSGGYYNEQFF
TRBV6-5	TRBJ1-2	CASIGTWTDYGYTF
TRBV23-1	TRBJ1-2	CARARAGYTF
TRBV5-6	TRBJ2-3	CASSQTGDSTDTQYF
TRBV6-5	TRBJ1-2	CASSFAQTGGYGYTF
TRBV28	TRBJ1-2	CASSLFRDSNYGYTF
TRBV6-6	TRBJ2-7	CASSYGQPNVYEQYF
TRBV10-1	TRBJ2-5	CASSEDTEETQYF
TRBV5-5	TRBJ1-2	CASSPDGGHYTF
TRBV5-5	TRBJ1-2	CASIRSVSEDYGYTF
TRBV4-2	TRBJ1-4	CASSRQSTNEKLFF
TRBV2	TRBJ1-1	CASKPGTFEAFF
TRBV9	TRBJ1-3	CASSVGGVSGNTIYF
TRBV5-6	TRBJ1-4	CASSGGTGAFEKLFF
TRBV7-2	TRBJ2-2	CASSPLQARNTGELFF
TRBV7-3	TRBJ2-3	CASSLPGASGGPSTDTQYF
TRBV30	TRBJ1-2	CAWNGTGVCGYTF
TRBV29-1	TRBJ2-1	CSVLDIRNEQFF
TRBV19	TRBJ2-5	CASSSPGTDEETQYF
TRBV7-8	TRBJ1-2	CASSLGFFRGGDGYTF